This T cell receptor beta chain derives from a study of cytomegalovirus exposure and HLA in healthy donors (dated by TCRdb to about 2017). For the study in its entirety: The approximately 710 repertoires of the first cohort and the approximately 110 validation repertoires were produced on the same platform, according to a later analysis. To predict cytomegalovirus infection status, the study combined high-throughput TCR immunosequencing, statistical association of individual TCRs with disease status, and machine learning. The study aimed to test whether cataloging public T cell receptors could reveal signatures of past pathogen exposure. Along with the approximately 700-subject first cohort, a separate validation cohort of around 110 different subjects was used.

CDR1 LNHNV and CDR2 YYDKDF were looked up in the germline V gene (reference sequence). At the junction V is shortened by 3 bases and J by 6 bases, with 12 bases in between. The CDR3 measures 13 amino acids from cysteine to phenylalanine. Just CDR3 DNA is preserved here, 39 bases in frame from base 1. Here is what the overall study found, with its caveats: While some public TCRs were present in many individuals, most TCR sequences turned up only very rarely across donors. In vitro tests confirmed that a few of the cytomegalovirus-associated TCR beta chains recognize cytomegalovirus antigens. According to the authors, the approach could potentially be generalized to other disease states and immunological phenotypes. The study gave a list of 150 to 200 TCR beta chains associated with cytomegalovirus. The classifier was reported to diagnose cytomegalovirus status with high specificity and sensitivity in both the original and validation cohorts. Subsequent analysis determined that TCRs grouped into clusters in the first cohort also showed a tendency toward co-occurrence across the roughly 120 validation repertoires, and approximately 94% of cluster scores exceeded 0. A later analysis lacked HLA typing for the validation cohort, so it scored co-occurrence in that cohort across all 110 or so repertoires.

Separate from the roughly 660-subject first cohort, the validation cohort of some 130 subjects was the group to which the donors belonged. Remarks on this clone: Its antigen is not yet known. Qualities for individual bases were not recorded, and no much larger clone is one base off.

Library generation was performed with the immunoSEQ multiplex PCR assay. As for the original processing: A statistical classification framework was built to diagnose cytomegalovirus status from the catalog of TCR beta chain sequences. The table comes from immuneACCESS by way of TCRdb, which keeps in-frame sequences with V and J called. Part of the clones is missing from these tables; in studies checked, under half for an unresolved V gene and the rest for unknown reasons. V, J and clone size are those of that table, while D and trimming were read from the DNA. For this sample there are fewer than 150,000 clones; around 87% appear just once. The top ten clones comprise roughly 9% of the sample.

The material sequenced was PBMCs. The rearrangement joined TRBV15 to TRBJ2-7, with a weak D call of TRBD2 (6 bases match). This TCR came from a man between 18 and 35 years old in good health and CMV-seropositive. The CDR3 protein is CATSSDGSAEQYF. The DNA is TGTGCCACCAGCAGCGACGGGAGTGCCGAGCAGTACTTC. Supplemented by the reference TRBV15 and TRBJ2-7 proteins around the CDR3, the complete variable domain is DAMVIQNPRYQVTQFGKPVTLSCSQTLNHNVMYWYQQKSSQAPKLLFHYYDKDFNNEADTPDNFQSRRPNTSFCFLDIRSPGLGDTAMYLCATSSDGSAEQYFGPGTRLTVT.